This TCR beta chain appears in the sequencing data of a study of T cells after yellow fever vaccination. MiXCR, run by TCRdb on the 5' RACE reads, gives a single entry per CDR3 protein. The sample lists 250,000 to 400,000 distinct CDR3 sequences, approximately 4% occurring once. J gave up 2 bases and V 5 bases, and 3 bases lay outside the gene matches. CDR1 and CDR2 (germline): MGHRA, YSYEKL. CDR3 length: 15 residues. Regarding the study as a whole: A weaker secondary response peaked on day 5, the primary on day 15.

A few counts support this clonotype. No antigen is known for it. The sequencing used PBMCs, collected 15 days after the yellow fever booster vaccination. This TCR was recovered from a man between 18 and 35 years old who received the YFV17D yellow fever vaccine. The chain uses TRBV4-1 and TRBJ2-3; 11 bases align to TRBD2. CDR3 sequence: CASSRLAGITDTQYF. Here the CDR3 DNA reads TGCGCCAGCAGCAGACTAGCGGGGATCACAGATACGCAGTATTTT.